The clone carrying this T cell receptor (beta chain) was seen once. At one of its ends the junction is not consistent with the germline gene, which may arise from a read error. The length of the CDR3 is 15 residues. Germline CDR1 SEHNR, CDR2 FQNEAQ (reference sequence). This specimen belongs to a study of cytomegalovirus exposure and HLA in healthy donors. Primers for the PCR totalled 60 Vbeta and 13 Jbeta. Using immunoSEQ multiplex PCR, the repertoire was profiled, and TCRdb retains in-frame clones only, with some absent. The sample gives about 130,000 clones, 79% of which show up once; around 6.3% is in the top ten.

Input material: PBMCs. The receptor was derived from a man aged 35 to 55 in good health and CMV-seropositive. The chain has TRBV7-9 and TRBJ1-5; 7 nucleotides align to TRBD1. CDR3 bases: TGTTCCAGCAGCCCCCTCGGGACAGAGGATCAGCCCCAGCATTTT. Translation: CSSSPLGTEDQPQHF.